A single sample is the source of the 17 T cell receptor beta chains below, sequenced in a study of shared clonotypes between healthy human individuals. Libraries were prepared by immunoSEQ multiplex PCR; TCRdb keeps only in-frame clonotypes and omits some of them. Of under 200,000 clones listed, roughly 93% were seen once; the top ten hold 0.067%. The sample taken for sequencing was naive CD4+ T cells sorted from blood. Subset specified: CD45RA+ positively selected. The receptors stem from a woman under 40 in good health.

This clone was recorded once. This chain joins TRBV6-1 and TRBJ1-4; no clear D gene. Germline CDR1 reads MNHNS; CDR2 reads SASEGT. Trimming removed 5 bases at V and 4 bases at J, with 5 bases between. This CDR3 contains 12 residues. CDR3 bases: TGTGCCAGCAGTCAGTTTAATGAAAAACTGTTTTTT. Translating gives CASSQFNEKLFF.

The J gene is TRBJ2-1, the V gene TRBV9; TRBD2 matches at 9 bases. In germline, CDR1 is SGDLS, CDR2 YYNGEE. The CDR3 runs to 15 residues. V shed 0 bases and J 6 bases; nucleotides not matched to a gene: 4. In DNA form, the CDR3 reads TGTGCCAGCAGCGTAGGCCTAGCGGGATTCAATGAGCAGTTCTTC. Its protein is CASSVGLAGFNEQFF.

The V gene is TRBV5-5, the J gene TRBJ2-7; no clear D. Germline V gene lookup returns CDR1 SGHKS and CDR2 YYEKEE (reference sequence). This CDR3 has 13 residues. V gave up 6 bases and J gave up 1 base, with 11 bases separating them. The DNA of the CDR3 is TGTGCCAGCATCCACCCCTATTCCTACGAGCAGTACTTC. It yields the protein CASIHPYSYEQYF.

The V call is TRBV7-9, the J call TRBJ2-5; D ambiguous. With the DNA end fitting TRBJ2-7 better, the J assignment may be wrong. The CDR3 runs 13 residues. The germline V gene has CDR1 SEHNR and CDR2 FQNEAQ (reference sequence). CDR3 region: CASSLSQPYEQYF. The DNA of the CDR3 is TGTGCCAGCAGCTTATCCCAACCCTACGAGCAGTACTTC.

The V call is TRBV6-4, the J call TRBJ1-5; D unresolved. V lost 11 bases to trimming and J lost 3 bases, with 5 bases between them. From germline, CDR1 is MRHNA and CDR2 SNTAGT. CDR3 size: 10 residues. The CDR3 region has the DNA TGTGCCCCTACCAATCAGCCCCAGCATTTT. As protein: CAPTNQPQHF.

The rearrangement joins TRBV11-1 to TRBJ2-7, with unresolved D. With 1 base removed from V and 2 bases from J, the gap between germline ends came to 6 bases. Germline CDR1 and CDR2: SGHAT and FQDESV (reference sequence). CDR3 size: 13 residues. The CDR3 DNA reads as TGTGCCAGCAGCTTAGGTTCTGCCTACGAGCAGTACTTC. Protein sequence: CASSLGSAYEQYF.

The chain combines TRBV18 with TRBJ2-7; D might be TRBD1 or TRBD2, each matching 6 bases. V lost 3 bases and J 3 bases, leaving 15 bases between the germline ends. The CDR3 is 15 residues long. Germline CDR1 KGHSH, CDR2 LQKENI. DNA of the CDR3: TGTGCCAGCTCACCGACAGGAGTAGCGGTCTACGAGCAGTACTTC. Translating gives CASSPTGVAVYEQYF.

The chain combines TRBV6-6 with TRBJ2-7; TRBD1 matches 10 bases. The V and J ends lost 0 bases and 4 bases, in that order; junction bases with no gene match: 6. Looked up from germline, CDR1 is MNHNY and CDR2 is SVGAGI (reference sequence). This CDR3 is 16 amino acids long. DNA of the CDR3: TGTGCCAGCAGTTACTCGGGGACAGGGGAAAAATACGAGCAGTACTTC. Encoded protein: CASSYSGTGEKYEQYF.

The rearrangement uses TRBV19 and TRBJ2-5; 7 bases map to TRBD1. This CDR3 contains 17 residues. Germline CDR1 and CDR2: LNHDA and SQIVND (reference sequence). The ends lost 5 bases at V and 11 bases at J; junction bases unmatched: 23. CDR3 bases: TGTGCCAGTAGTTACCGATCAACCGGGACAGTCGAGGGGGAGCAGTACTTC. Its protein product is CASSYRSTGTVEGEQYF.

The CDR3 nucleotides are TGCGCCAGCAGCCAAGGGGGGACTAGCCGCGTCACCGGGGAGCTGTTTTTT. This gives the protein CASSQGGTSRVTGELFF. The chain employs TRBV4-1 and TRBJ2-2, with TRBD2 matching 9 bases. The ends lost 1 base at V and 4 bases at J; junction bases unmatched: 7. CDR1 is MGHRA and CDR2 is YSYEKL in the germline V gene. The CDR3 consists of 17 residues.

The chain couples TRBV29-1 to TRBJ2-5, with 9 nucleotides matching TRBD1. Matching the DNA end better, TRBJ2-7 makes the J call doubtful. Germline assignment: CDR1 SQVTM and CDR2 ANQGSEA. CDR3 length: 13 residues. The CDR3 protein is CSVAWDRAYEQYF. DNA for the CDR3: TGCAGCGTTGCCTGGGACAGGGCCTACGAGCAGTACTTC.

This clone appeared a single time. V is TRBV4-2 and J is TRBJ1-5; D is undetermined. The CDR3 runs 17 residues. V was pared by 0 bases and J by 2 bases, with 14 bases between. Per germline, CDR1 LGHNA and CDR2 YNFKEQ. CDR3 DNA: TGTGCCAGCAGCCAAGATTGGGGTGGTGTGGGCAATCAGCCCCAGCATTTT. Amino acid sequence: CASSQDWGGVGNQPQHF.

V is TRBV18 and J is TRBJ2-6; D gene uncertain. This CDR3 is 14 amino acids long. Trimming left V 0 bases short and J 2 bases short, with 2 bases between. Germline loops: CDR1 KGHSH, CDR2 LQKENI. This chain's CDR3 is CASSPPAGANVLTF. The CDR3 DNA is TGTGCCAGCTCACCACCGGCTGGGGCCAACGTCCTGACTTTC. Looking up the rest from reference TRBV18 and TRBJ2-6 gives the full variable domain: NAGVMQNPRHLVRRRGQEARLRCSPMKGHSHVYWYRQLPEEGLKFMVYLQKENIIDESGMPKERFSAEFPKEGPSILRIQQVVRGDSAAYFCASSPPAGANVLTFGAGSRLTVL.

The chain is built from TRBV5-1 and TRBJ2-2; tentative D call: TRBD1 (5 bases). Trimming cost V 2 bases and J 3 bases, with 11 bases left between them. Germline assignment: CDR1 SGHRS and CDR2 YFSETQ. The CDR3 loop spans 15 amino acids. This chain's CDR3 is CASSLKGADTGELFF. CDR3 in DNA: TGCGCCAGCAGCTTAAAAGGGGCAGACACCGGGGAGCTGTTTTTT.

This rearrangement joins TRBV5-1 to TRBJ2-2, with 15 bases identical to TRBD2. Losses at the gene ends were 3 bases for V and 6 bases for J; bases not matched to a gene: 3. The germline CDR1 and CDR2 sequences are SGHRS and YFSETQ. The CDR3 spans 16 residues. In DNA, the CDR3 is TGCGCCAGCAGCTACGGGACTAGCGGGAGGTCCGGGGAGCTGTTTTTT. Translated, it gives CASSYGTSGRSGELFF. Full variable domain (rest looked up from reference TRBV5-1 and TRBJ2-2): KAGVTQTPRYLIKTRGQQVTLSCSPISGHRSVSWYQQTPGQGLQFLFEYFSETQRNKGNFPGRFSGRQFSNSRSEMNVSTLELGDSALYLCASSYGTSGRSGELFFGEGSRLTVL.

This chain joins TRBV7-8 and TRBJ2-3; D is uncertain. V was shortened by 3 bases and J by 4 bases, with 8 bases between the two germline ends. CDR1 and CDR2 from the germline V gene are SGHVS and FQNEAQ. This CDR3 has 13 residues. CDR3 amino acids: CASSLQTSDTQYF. In DNA form, the CDR3 reads TGTGCCAGCAGCTTGCAAACCTCAGATACGCAGTATTTT. Full variable domain (outside the CDR3, taken from reference TRBV7-8 and TRBJ2-3): GAGVSQSPRYKVAKRGQDVALRCDPISGHVSLFWYQQALGQGPEFLTYFQNEAQLDKSGLPSDRFFAERPEGSVSTLKIQRTQQEDSAVYLCASSLQTSDTQYFGPGTRLTVL.

This chain connects TRBV7-2 to TRBJ2-7; D gene unclear. Trimming removed 1 base at V and 4 bases at J, with 5 bases between. The CDR3 covers 12 residues. Germline V gene data show CDR1 as SGHTA and CDR2 as FQGNSA. CDR3 sequence reads: CASSLGRYEQYF. CDR3 sequence (DNA): TGTGCCAGCAGCTTAGGAAGGTACGAGCAGTACTTC. The full variable domain, in which reference TRBV7-2 and TRBJ2-7 provide the parts outside the CDR3, is GAGVSQSPSNKVTEKGKDVELRCDPISGHTALYWYRQSLGQGLEFLIYFQGNSAPDKSGLPSDRFSAERTGGSVSTLTIQRTQQEDSAVYLCASSLGRYEQYFGPGTRLTVT.